The source of this TCR beta chain is a study of shared clonotypes between healthy human individuals. Study-wide background: Donors, aged 18 to 49, were a couple of women and a few men. Used for every donor were three CD4 naive, three CD4 memory, two CD8 naive and one CD8 memory plate.

Study-wide results and caveats: In the sorted subsets, rarefaction showed sequencing was incomplete despite large depth.

Germline V gene sequence: CDR1 SGHDN, CDR2 FVKESK. The CDR3 length is 18 residues. Trimming cost V 3 bases and J 1 base, with 21 bases left between them. Clones were read by immunoSEQ multiplex PCR, and TCRdb kept only the in-frame ones, dropping some. The sample has under 2.5 million clones; approximately 90% are singletons. A note on this clone: No antigen is known for it.

Donors included only healthy HIV-negative adults lacking recent acute infections or vaccinations. This TCR was sampled from a man younger than 35 in good health. Some clones in this sample may be carry-over from other donors' samples. The sample comprised naive CD4+ T cells from PBMCs. Subset here: CD45RA+ positively selected. The V gene is TRBV14, the J gene TRBJ2-5; D assignment may be TRBD1 or TRBD2 (6 bases each). The CDR3 DNA is TGTGCCAGCAGCCAGCCGGGGGCTTTTTGGCAGGGCCAAGAGACCCAGTACTTC. The encoded protein is CASSQPGAFWQGQETQYF.